This T cell receptor (beta chain) was observed in a study of GPR56 and killer-like receptors on CD4 memory cells (dated by TCRdb to the late 2010s). In the study overall: It was proposed in the study that human CD4+ memory T-cell differentiation and cytokine production potential are marked by progressive acquisition of KLRB1, KLRG1, GPR56 and then KLRF1. The healthy blood donors were described in the study as age-matched to the liver disease patients, whose median age was about 68 years.

As for this clonotype: It lacks a known antigen.

The sequencer was an Illumina HiSeq 2500. To build sequencing libraries, a previously published PCR protocol was used to amplify the recombined TCRbeta locus. Per the authors' processing: Any read whose average quality score fell below 30 was discarded, and IMSEQ was used to process the reads that remained. Each clonotype was defined by Vbeta gene, Jbeta gene and CDR3 amino acid sequence. To quantify how much the repertoires of different populations overlapped, the Morisita-Horn index was computed on the top 100 expanded clones. Renyi diversity profiles calculated on the top 100 expanded clones were used to evaluate clonal diversity. TCRdb reprocessed the raw reads; every CDR3 protein sequence is a single record, and DNA is not supplied. V and J calls and clone size were set by TCRdb, not the authors. The sample has about 2,200 distinct CDR3 sequences on record. Jointly, the top ten make up over 4.5% of the sample.

Via the germline V gene, CDR1 is SGHAT and CDR2 FQNNGV. Including the terminal cysteine and phenylalanine, the CDR3 comprises 15 residues. Only the protein is available. General conclusions and limits of the study: Rather than covering full repertoires, the diversity and similarity analyses were limited to the 100 most expanded clones in each population. TCR repertoire overlap was especially strong between late populations 4 and 5, and population 3 also partly overlapped. Clonal frequency started low in the marker-negative population and rose progressively along the proposed pathway, while TCRbeta diversity decreased accordingly. The clones that dominated late populations 4 and 5 were also present in early populations 1 and 2, and the authors interpreted this finding as evidence for linear differentiation.

Prior to TCRbeta sequencing, five KLR/GPR56-defined CD4+ populations were enriched by fluorescence-activated cell sorting. TCRbeta repertoires of five CD4+ T-cell subsets defined by KLRB1, KLRG1, GPR56 and KLRF1 expression were sequenced to test a linear memory differentiation pathway. TCR-sequenced cells came from peripheral blood of healthy control individuals, reported as five donors in the TCRbeta analysis figure. Heparinized peripheral blood was collected and all samples were processed within one hour of retrieval. To isolate peripheral blood mononuclear cells, blood was diluted 1:2 in PBS and put through Biocoll density gradient centrifugation at room temperature. Before flow sorting, CD4+ T cells were enriched from freshly isolated PBMCs by magnetic sorting with anti-CD4 MicroBeads. A BD FACSAria II was used to sort CD4+ T cells, enriched from the PBMCs of healthy donors, according to marker expression. Surface staining used anti-KLRB1 clone 191B8, anti-KLRF1 clone 4A4.D10 and anti-KLRG1 clone REA261 antibodies from Miltenyi Biotec.

This receptor chain uses TRBV11-2 and TRBJ2-7; TCRdb gives TRBD1 as the D gene, but with no DNA this cannot be confirmed. The TCR originated in a human donor in good health. Sequencing was done on a sample of memory CD4+ T cells from blood. For the CDR3, the sequence is CASSGAGQETYEQYF.